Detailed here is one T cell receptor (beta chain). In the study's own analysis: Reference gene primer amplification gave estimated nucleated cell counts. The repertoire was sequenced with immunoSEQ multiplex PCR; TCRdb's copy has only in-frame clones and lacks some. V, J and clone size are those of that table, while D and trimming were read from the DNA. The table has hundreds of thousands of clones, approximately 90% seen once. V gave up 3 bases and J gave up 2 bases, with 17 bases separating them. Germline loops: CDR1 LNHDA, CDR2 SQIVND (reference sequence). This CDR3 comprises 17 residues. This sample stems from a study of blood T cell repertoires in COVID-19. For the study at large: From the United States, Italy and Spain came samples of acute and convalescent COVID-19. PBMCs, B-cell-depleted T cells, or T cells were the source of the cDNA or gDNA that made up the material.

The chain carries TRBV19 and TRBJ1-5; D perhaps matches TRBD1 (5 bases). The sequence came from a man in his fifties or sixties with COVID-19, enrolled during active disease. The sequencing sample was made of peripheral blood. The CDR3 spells CASSINRGGERNQPQHF. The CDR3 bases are TGTGCCAGTAGTATCAACCGGGGGGGGGAACGCAATCAGCCCCAGCATTTT. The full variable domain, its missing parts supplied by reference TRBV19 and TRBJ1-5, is DGGITQSPKYLFRKEGQNVTLSCEQNLNHDAMYWYRQDPGQGLRLIYYSQIVNDFQKGDIAEGYSVSREKKESFPLTVTSAQKNPTAFYLCASSINRGGERNQPQHFGDGTRLSIL.